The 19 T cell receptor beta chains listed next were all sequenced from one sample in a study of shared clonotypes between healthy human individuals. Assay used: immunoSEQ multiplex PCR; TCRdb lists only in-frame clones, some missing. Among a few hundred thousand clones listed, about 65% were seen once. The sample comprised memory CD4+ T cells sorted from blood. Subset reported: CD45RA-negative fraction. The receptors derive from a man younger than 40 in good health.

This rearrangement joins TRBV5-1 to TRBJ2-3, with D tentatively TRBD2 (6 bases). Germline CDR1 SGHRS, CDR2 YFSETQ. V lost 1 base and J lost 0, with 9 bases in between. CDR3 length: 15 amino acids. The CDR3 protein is CASSLNGGSTDTQYF. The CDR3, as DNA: TGCGCCAGCAGCTTGAACGGGGGAAGCACAGATACGCAGTATTTT. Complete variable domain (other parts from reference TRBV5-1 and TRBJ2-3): KAGVTQTPRYLIKTRGQQVTLSCSPISGHRSVSWYQQTPGQGLQFLFEYFSETQRNKGNFPGRFSGRQFSNSRSEMNVSTLELGDSALYLCASSLNGGSTDTQYFGPGTRLTVL.

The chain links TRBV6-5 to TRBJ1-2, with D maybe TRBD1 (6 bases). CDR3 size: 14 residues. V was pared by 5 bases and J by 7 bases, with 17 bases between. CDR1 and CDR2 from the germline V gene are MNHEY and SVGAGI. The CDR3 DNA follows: TGTGCCAGCAGTCAACAGGGTCTTAGCGCTGGCTACACCTTC. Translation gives CASSQQGLSAGYTF.

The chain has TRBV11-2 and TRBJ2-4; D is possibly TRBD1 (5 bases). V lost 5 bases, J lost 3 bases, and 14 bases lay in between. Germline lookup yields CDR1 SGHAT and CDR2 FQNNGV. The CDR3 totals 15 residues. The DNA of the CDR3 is TGTGCCAGCAGCCCAAGGGGCGACGGCAAAAACATTCAGTACTTC. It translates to CASSPRGDGKNIQYF.

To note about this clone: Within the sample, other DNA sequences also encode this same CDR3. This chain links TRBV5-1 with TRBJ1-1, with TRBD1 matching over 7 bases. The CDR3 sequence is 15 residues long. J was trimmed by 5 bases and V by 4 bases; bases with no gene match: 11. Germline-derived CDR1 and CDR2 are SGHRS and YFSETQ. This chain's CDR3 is CASSPPRQGGTEAFF. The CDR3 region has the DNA TGCGCCAGCAGCCCGCCCAGACAGGGAGGGACTGAAGCTTTCTTT. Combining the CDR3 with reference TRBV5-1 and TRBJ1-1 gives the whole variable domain KAGVTQTPRYLIKTRGQQVTLSCSPISGHRSVSWYQQTPGQGLQFLFEYFSETQRNKGNFPGRFSGRQFSNSRSEMNVSTLELGDSALYLCASSPPRQGGTEAFFGQGTRLTVV.

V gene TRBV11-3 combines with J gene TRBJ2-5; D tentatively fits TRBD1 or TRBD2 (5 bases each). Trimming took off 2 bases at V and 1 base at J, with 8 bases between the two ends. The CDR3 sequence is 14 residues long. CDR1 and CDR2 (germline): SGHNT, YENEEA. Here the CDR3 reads CASSLRGTQETQYF. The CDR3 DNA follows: TGTGCCAGCAGCTTACGAGGGACCCAAGAGACCCAGTACTTC.

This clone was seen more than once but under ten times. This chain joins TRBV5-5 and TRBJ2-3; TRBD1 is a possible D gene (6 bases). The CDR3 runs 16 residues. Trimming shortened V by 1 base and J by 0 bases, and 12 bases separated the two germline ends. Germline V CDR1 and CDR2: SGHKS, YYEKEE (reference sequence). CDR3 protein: CASSLTGRVSTDTQYF. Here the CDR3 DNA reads TGTGCCAGCAGCTTGACAGGGAGAGTGAGCACAGATACGCAGTATTTT.

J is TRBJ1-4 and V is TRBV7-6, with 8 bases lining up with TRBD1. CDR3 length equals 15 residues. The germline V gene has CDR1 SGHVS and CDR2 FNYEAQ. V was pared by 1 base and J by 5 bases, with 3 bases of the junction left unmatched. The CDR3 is CASSLGGQDNEKLFF. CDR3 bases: TGTGCCAGCAGCTTAGGGGGACAGGACAATGAAAAACTGTTTTTT.

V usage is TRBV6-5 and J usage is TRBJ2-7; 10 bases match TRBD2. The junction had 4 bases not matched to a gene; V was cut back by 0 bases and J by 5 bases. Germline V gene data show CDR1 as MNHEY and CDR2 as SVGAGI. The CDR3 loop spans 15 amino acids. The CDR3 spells CASSYSPSGSDEQYF. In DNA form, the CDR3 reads TGTGCCAGCAGTTACTCGCCTAGCGGGAGCGACGAGCAGTACTTC.

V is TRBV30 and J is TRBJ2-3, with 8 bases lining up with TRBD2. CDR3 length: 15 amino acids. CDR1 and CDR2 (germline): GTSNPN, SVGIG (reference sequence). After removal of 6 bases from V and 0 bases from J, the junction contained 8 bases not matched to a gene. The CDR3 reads CACHSGALSTDTQYF. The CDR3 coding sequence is TGTGCCTGCCATAGCGGGGCCCTAAGCACAGATACGCAGTATTTT.

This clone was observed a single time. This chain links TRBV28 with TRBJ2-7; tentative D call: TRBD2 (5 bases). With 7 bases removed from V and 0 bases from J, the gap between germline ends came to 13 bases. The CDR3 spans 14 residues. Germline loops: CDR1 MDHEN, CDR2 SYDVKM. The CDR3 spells CASNAPGSSYEQYF. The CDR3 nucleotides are TGTGCCAGCAACGCACCGGGAAGCTCCTACGAGCAGTACTTC.

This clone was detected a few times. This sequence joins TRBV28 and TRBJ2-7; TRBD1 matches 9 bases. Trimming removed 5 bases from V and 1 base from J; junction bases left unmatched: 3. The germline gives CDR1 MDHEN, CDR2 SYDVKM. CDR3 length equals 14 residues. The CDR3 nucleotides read TGTGCCAGCAGTACCGGGACAGGGTCCTACGAGCAGTACTTC. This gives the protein CASSTGTGSYEQYF.

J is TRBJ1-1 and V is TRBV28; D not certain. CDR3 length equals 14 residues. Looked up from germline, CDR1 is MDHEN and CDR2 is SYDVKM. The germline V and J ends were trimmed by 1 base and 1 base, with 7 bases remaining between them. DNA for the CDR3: TGTGCCAGCAGTTTATCTCTGTGGAACACTGAAGCTTTCTTT. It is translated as CASSLSLWNTEAFF.

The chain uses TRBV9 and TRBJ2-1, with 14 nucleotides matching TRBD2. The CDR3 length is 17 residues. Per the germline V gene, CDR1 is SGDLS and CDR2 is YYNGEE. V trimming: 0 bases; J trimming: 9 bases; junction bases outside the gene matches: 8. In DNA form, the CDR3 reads TGTGCCAGCAGCGTAGGAATGGGACTAGCGGGAGTGAGTGAGCAGTTCTTC. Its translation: CASSVGMGLAGVSEQFF.

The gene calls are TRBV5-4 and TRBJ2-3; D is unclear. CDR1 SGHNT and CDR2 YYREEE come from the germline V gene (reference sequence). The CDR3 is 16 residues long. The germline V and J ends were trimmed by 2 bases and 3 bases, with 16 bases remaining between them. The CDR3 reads CASSLVLGLGTDTQYF. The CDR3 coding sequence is TGTGCCAGCAGCTTAGTTCTGGGCCTAGGTACAGATACGCAGTATTTT. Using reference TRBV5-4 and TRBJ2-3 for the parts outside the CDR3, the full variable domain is ETGVTQSPTHLIKTRGQQVTLRCSSQSGHNTVSWYQQALGQGPQFIFQYYREEENGRGNFPPRFSGLQFPNYSSELNVNALELDDSALYLCASSLVLGLGTDTQYFGPGTRLTVL.

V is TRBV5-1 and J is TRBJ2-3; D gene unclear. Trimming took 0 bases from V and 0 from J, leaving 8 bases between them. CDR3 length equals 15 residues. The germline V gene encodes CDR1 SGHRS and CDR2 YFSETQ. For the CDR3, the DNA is TGCGCCAGCAGCTTGGTCGGGCCAAGCACAGATACGCAGTATTTT. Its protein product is CASSLVGPSTDTQYF. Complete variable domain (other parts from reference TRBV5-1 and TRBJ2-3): KAGVTQTPRYLIKTRGQQVTLSCSPISGHRSVSWYQQTPGQGLQFLFEYFSETQRNKGNFPGRFSGRQFSNSRSEMNVSTLELGDSALYLCASSLVGPSTDTQYFGPGTRLTVL.

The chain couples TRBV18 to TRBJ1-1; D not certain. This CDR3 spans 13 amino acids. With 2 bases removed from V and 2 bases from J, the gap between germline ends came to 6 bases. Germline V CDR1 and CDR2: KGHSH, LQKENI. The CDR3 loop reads CASSPGPNTEAFF. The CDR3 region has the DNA TGTGCCAGCTCACCAGGGCCTAACACTGAAGCTTTCTTT.

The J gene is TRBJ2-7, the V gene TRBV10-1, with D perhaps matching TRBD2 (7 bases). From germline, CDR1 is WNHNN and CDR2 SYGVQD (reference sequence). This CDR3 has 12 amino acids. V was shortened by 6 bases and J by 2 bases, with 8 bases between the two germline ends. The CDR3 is CASSGGPYEQYF. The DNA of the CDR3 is TGCGCCAGCAGCGGGGGGCCCTACGAGCAGTACTTC.

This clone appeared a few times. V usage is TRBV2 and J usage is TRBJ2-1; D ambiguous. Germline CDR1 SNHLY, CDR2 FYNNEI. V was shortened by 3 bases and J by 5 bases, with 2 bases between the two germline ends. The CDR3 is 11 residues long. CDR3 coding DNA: TGTGCCAGCAGTGACCACAATGAGCAGTTCTTC. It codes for CASSDHNEQFF.

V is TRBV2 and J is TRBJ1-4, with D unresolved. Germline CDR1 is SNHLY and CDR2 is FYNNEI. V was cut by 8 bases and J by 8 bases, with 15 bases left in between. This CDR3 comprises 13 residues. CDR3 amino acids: CASRRRETEKLFF. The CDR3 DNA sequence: TGTGCCAGCCGGAGACGTGAAACCGAAAAACTGTTTTTT.